The clone carrying this T cell receptor beta chain was seen just once. The data derive from a study of OX40 agonist ivuxolimab in advanced cancers. The wider study: Every patient in dose escalation had hepatocellular carcinoma, melanoma, renal cell or head and neck cancer.

The method was immunoSEQ multiplex PCR; TCRdb's version includes in-frame clones alone and lacks a portion of them. The data hold more than 50,000 clones, with over 70% observed a single time. The CDR3 length is 15 residues. Trimming left V 1 base short and J 1 base short, with 9 bases between. Per germline, CDR1 SEHNR and CDR2 FQNEAQ (reference sequence). The chain combines TRBV7-9 with TRBJ2-3, with D tentatively TRBD2 (6 bases). This TCR was recovered from an adult with an advanced solid tumor such as melanoma, head and neck, liver or kidney cancer. Sequencing used CD4+ or CD8+ T cells sorted from blood, obtained in a trial of the OX40 agonist ivuxolimab. The CDR3 sequence is CASSLGVAGTDTQYF. Written as DNA, the CDR3 is TGTGCCAGCAGCTTAGGAGTAGCGGGCACAGATACGCAGTATTTT.